This entry describes one TCR beta chain. Its antigen remains unknown. The CDR3 consists of 14 residues. Per the germline V gene, CDR1 is SNHLY and CDR2 is FYNNEI. V was clipped by 6 bases and J by 8 bases; unmatched bases: 9. These data originate in a study of identifying expanded T cells in peripheral blood. No infections or other immune events were documented during collection. Method: immunoSEQ multiplex PCR; TCRdb's copy keeps in-frame clones and lacks some. The sample has 45,000 to 60,000 clones, about four fifths seen once. Study-level findings and limits: Approximately two-week clone count variance significantly increased as total template count grew. Over around two and four weeks, about 15 and 18 clones changed, versus 1.2 between replicates.

The receptor was derived from a person aged 18-70 years in good health. The sequenced sample was blood. The chain has TRBV2 and TRBJ2-3; 9 bases line up with TRBD2. CDR3 in amino acids: CASSAGTSRTTQYF. The DNA for the CDR3 is TGTGCCAGCAGCGCCGGGACTAGCCGGACTACGCAGTATTTT.